This T cell receptor beta chain was documented in a study of T cells after yellow fever vaccination. Study information: SMART-Seq v4 Ultra Low Input prepared libraries from low-cell fractions. Study observations and caveats: The study re-detected most primary-vaccination clones after the booster (roughly 96% CD4, roughly 85% CD8).

Only a few counts were recorded for this clonotype. Its target is unknown. An end of the junction does not agree with germline; a read error may underlie this. CDR1 is SEHNR, CDR2 FQNEAQ, per germline (reference sequence). The CDR3 has 11 amino acids. MiXCR, applied by TCRdb to the 5' RACE reads, yields one record per CDR3 protein. The repertoire holds some 340,000 distinct CDR3 sequences, with over 4% as singletons. This TCR was sampled from a man aged 18 to 29 who received the YFV17D yellow fever vaccine. This sample comprised PBMCs, obtained 5 days after the yellow fever booster vaccination. This sequence joins TRBV7-9 and TRBJ2-5, with a weak D call TRBD1 (5 bases). CDR3 amino acids: CAGRDQETQYF. The CDR3 coding sequence is TGTGCCGGCAGGGACCAAGAGACCCAGTACTTC. Drawing the rest from reference TRBV7-9 and TRBJ2-5, the complete variable domain is DTGVSQNPRHKITKRGQNVTFRCDPISEHNRLYWYRQTLGQGPEFLTYFQNEAQLEKSRLLSDRFSAERPKGSFSTLEIQRTEQGDSAMYLCAGRDQETQYFGPGTRLLVL.